The 18 T cell receptor beta chains listed next were all sequenced from one sample in a study of cytomegalovirus exposure and HLA in healthy donors (dated by TCRdb to between 2016 and 2019). Library preparation used the immunoSEQ multiplex PCR assay. For the multiplex PCR, a mixture combining 60 forward primers for TCR Vbeta segments and 13 reverse primers for TCR Jbeta segments was used. TCRdb mirrors the immuneACCESS table, restricted to in-frame sequences. Some clones are absent from its copies; in checked studies, under half trace to an unresolved V gene, and the reason for the others is unknown. This sample has 70,000 to 90,000 clones in its table, and roughly 84% of those were observed once. The ten largest clones represent approximately 17% of the sample. Sequencing was performed on PBMCs. The receptors were sampled from a man between 70 and 80 years old in good health and CMV-seropositive.

This rearrangement joins TRBV5-1 to TRBJ1-5; D uncertain. The germline CDR1 and CDR2 sequences are SGHRS and YFSETQ. This CDR3 is 15 amino acids long. V gave up 4 bases and J gave up 6 bases, with 17 bases separating them. The CDR3 DNA follows: TGCGCCAGCAGCCCTGGAGGGAACAGCGGTCAGCCCCAGCATTTT. Protein: CASSPGGNSGQPQHF.

The rearrangement uses TRBV6-5 and TRBJ2-7; 7 nucleotides align to TRBD1. The CDR3 covers 14 residues. The trim removed 6 bases at V and 4 bases at J, leaving 9 bases unmatched. Germline V lookup: CDR1 MNHEY, CDR2 SVGAGI. The CDR3 DNA reads TGTGCCAGCAGCCGACAGGGAAACCATTACGAGCAGTACTTC. Protein sequence: CASSRQGNHYEQYF.

The chain has TRBV10-3 and TRBJ2-1; 12 nucleotides match TRBD1. Germline CDR1 is ENHRY and CDR2 is SYGVKD. V was pared by 0 bases and J by 5 bases, with 2 bases of the junction left unmatched. This CDR3 contains 16 residues. Written as DNA, the CDR3 is TGTGCCATCAGTGAGTCGGGACAGGGGGCAAACAATGAGCAGTTCTTC. The encoded protein is CAISESGQGANNEQFF.

The chain carries TRBV30 and TRBJ2-3; a possible D gene is TRBD2 (7 bases). The CDR3 sequence is 14 residues long. V was trimmed by 5 bases and J by 2 bases, leaving 14 bases between them. CDR1 GTSNPN and CDR2 SVGIG come from the germline V gene (reference sequence). CDR3 amino acids: CAWGEGGATDTQYF. For the CDR3, the DNA is TGTGCCTGGGGGGAGGGGGGGGCCACAGATACGCAGTATTTT.

The chain recombines TRBV19 with TRBJ1-5; TRBD1 matches 8 bases. Germline CDR1 and CDR2: LNHDA and SQIVND (reference sequence). The trim removed 5 bases at V and 6 bases at J, leaving 9 bases unmatched. The CDR3 runs to 15 residues. The CDR3 sequence: CASSPSTGVGQPQHF. As DNA, the CDR3 is TGTGCCAGTAGTCCCTCGACAGGGGTGGGTCAGCCCCAGCATTTT. The full variable domain, with the rest looked up from reference TRBV19 and TRBJ1-5, is DGGITQSPKYLFRKEGQNVTLSCEQNLNHDAMYWYRQDPGQGLRLIYYSQIVNDFQKGDIAEGYSVSREKKESFPLTVTSAQKNPTAFYLCASSPSTGVGQPQHFGDGTRLSIL.

This sequence joins TRBV7-9 and TRBJ2-7; tentatively, D is TRBD1 (6 bases). The V end was cut by 1 base, the J end by 0 bases, with 13 bases between. The CDR3 has 16 amino acids. Germline lookup yields CDR1 SEHNR and CDR2 FQNEAQ (reference sequence). DNA for the CDR3: TGTGCCAGCAGCTTAGTGGCAGGGGCGCTCTCCTACGAGCAGTACTTC. Its protein product is CASSLVAGALSYEQYF.

This clone was detected a few times. This sequence joins TRBV7-2 and TRBJ1-2, with D hard to call. The CDR3 is 13 residues long. V was pared by 6 bases and J by 4 bases, with 12 bases between. The germline V gene has CDR1 SGHTA and CDR2 FQGNSA. CDR3 DNA: TGTGCCAGCAGTTATATGGCTTTCTATGGCTACACCTTC. Translated, it gives CASSYMAFYGYTF.

V usage is TRBV9 and J usage is TRBJ2-3, with D maybe TRBD1 (7 bases). The CDR3 runs 15 residues. Per the germline V gene, CDR1 is SGDLS and CDR2 is YYNGEE. The V end was cut by 6 bases, the J end by 1 base, with 15 bases between. In nucleotides, the CDR3 is TGTGCCAGCACCGCCCAGGGGGAGGGCACAGATACGCAGTATTTT. Protein sequence: CASTAQGEGTDTQYF.

This clone occurred a few times. The chain recombines TRBV7-6 with TRBJ2-3; tentative D call: TRBD1 (6 bases). The CDR3 is 15 residues long. CDR1 is SGHVS and CDR2 is FNYEAQ in the germline V gene. V was shortened by 3 bases and J by 2 bases, with 12 bases between the two germline ends. CDR3 nucleotides: TGTGCCAGCAGCTTTACGGACAGTTACACAGATACGCAGTATTTT. Protein: CASSFTDSYTDTQYF.

The rearrangement uses TRBV10-1 and TRBJ2-2; TRBD1 agrees at 10 bases. V lost 5 bases, J lost 3 bases, and 9 bases stayed unmatched. Germline values: CDR1 WNHNN, CDR2 SYGVQD (reference sequence). The CDR3 totals 17 residues. This chain's CDR3 is CASSRISGTGDTGELFF. The DNA for the CDR3 is TGCGCCAGCAGTAGAATATCCGGGACAGGGGACACCGGGGAGCTGTTTTTT.

The V gene is TRBV4-1, the J gene TRBJ2-3; TRBD2 agrees at 7 bases. The CDR3 has 15 residues. V lost 3 bases to trimming and J lost 6 bases; unmatched junction nucleotides: 9. The germline CDR1 and CDR2 sequences are MGHRA and YSYEKL. The CDR3 DNA reads as TGCGCCAGCAGCCAGAGCGGGACTCCTGAGGATACGCAGTATTTT. Protein: CASSQSGTPEDTQYF.

This clone showed up just a few times. The V gene is TRBV19, the J gene TRBJ2-2; 8 bases are shared with TRBD2. The germline V gene has CDR1 LNHDA and CDR2 SQIVND (reference sequence). CDR3 length equals 14 residues. J lost 5 bases, V lost 9 bases, and 8 bases had no gene match. The CDR3 loop is CASEGTGGTGELFF. The DNA for the CDR3 is TGTGCCAGCGAAGGGACGGGAGGGACCGGGGAGCTGTTTTTT. The entire variable domain, with the rest obtained from reference TRBV19 and TRBJ2-2, is as follows: DGGITQSPKYLFRKEGQNVTLSCEQNLNHDAMYWYRQDPGQGLRLIYYSQIVNDFQKGDIAEGYSVSREKKESFPLTVTSAQKNPTAFYLCASEGTGGTGELFFGEGSRLTVL.

J is TRBJ2-3 and V is TRBV5-1, with 9 bases fitting TRBD1. The CDR3 loop spans 15 amino acids. CDR1 and CDR2 from the germline V gene are SGHRS and YFSETQ. Trimming at V came to 6 bases and at J to 1 base, leaving 6 bases not matched to a gene. The CDR3, as DNA: TGCGCCAGCAACCCGAGACAGGGGGGCACAGATACGCAGTATTTT. The encoded protein is CASNPRQGGTDTQYF.

V and J are TRBV28 and TRBJ2-3; D is perhaps TRBD1 (6 bases). The CDR3 has 14 amino acids. Germline-derived CDR1 and CDR2 are MDHEN and SYDVKM. Trimming stripped 3 bases from V and 0 bases from J, with 7 bases between. The chain's CDR3 is CASSLGQSTDTQYF. The CDR3 DNA is TGTGCCAGCAGTTTGGGACAAAGCACAGATACGCAGTATTTT.

This chain connects TRBV29-1 to TRBJ1-1; the D is unclear. V was clipped by 5 bases and J by 4 bases, with 14 bases between them. The CDR3 is 13 residues long. In germline, CDR1 is SQVTM, CDR2 ANQGSEA. CDR3 in DNA: TGCAGCGTTATACGGTTGGAGGGCACTGAAGCTTTCTTT. The encoded protein is CSVIRLEGTEAFF.

V gene TRBV6-5 combines with J gene TRBJ1-2; 7 bases line up with TRBD1. V shed 3 bases, J shed 4 bases, and the junction held 8 bases outside the gene matches. The CDR3 has 15 residues. Germline V gives CDR1 MNHEY, CDR2 SVGAGI. As DNA, the CDR3 is TGTGCCAGCAGTTATTTGGGACAGCTACCCTATGGCTACACCTTC. It yields the protein CASSYLGQLPYGYTF.

V is TRBV7-2 and J is TRBJ2-1, with TRBD2 as a possible D gene (5 bases). Per germline, CDR1 SGHTA and CDR2 FQGNSA. The CDR3 covers 12 residues. The V end lost 5 bases, the J end lost 9 bases, and 11 bases lay between the germline ends. CDR3: CASSPTRLEQFF. The CDR3 DNA sequence: TGTGCCAGCAGCCCAACTAGGCTTGAGCAGTTCTTC.

V usage is TRBV10-3 and J usage is TRBJ2-5, with D possibly TRBD2 on 5 matching bases. V lost 5 bases and J lost 4, with 8 bases in between. Germline V lookup: CDR1 ENHRY, CDR2 SYGVKD. CDR3 length: 12 amino acids. CDR3 DNA: TGTGCCATCAGTCGGCTAGCAGAGACCCAGTACTTC. Its translation: CAISRLAETQYF.